Below are 21 T cell receptor beta chains sequenced from a single sample in a study of control samples from healthy donors and cancer patients. Produced via immunoSEQ multiplex PCR; TCRdb's table is partial and in-frame only. The top ten clones hold 5% to 7% of a sample with 390,000 or so clones, over 75% of them seen once. Source material: PBMCs. Receptors were obtained from a middle-aged man with head and neck cancer.

V usage is TRBV9 and J usage is TRBJ2-5; no reliable D call. This CDR3 contains 9 residues. Trimming took off 7 bases at V and 5 bases at J, with 3 bases between the two ends. Germline V gives CDR1 SGDLS, CDR2 YYNGEE. The CDR3 nucleotides are TGTGCCAGCGGGGAGACCCAGTACTTC. It is translated as CASGETQYF.

V is TRBV11-2 and J is TRBJ1-2, with no clear D. The germline V gene encodes CDR1 SGHAT and CDR2 FQNNGV. With 1 base removed from V and 1 base from J, the gap between germline ends came to 13 bases. This CDR3 is 16 amino acids long. This CDR3 is CASSLGSRGDNYGYTF. CDR3 sequence (DNA): TGTGCCAGCAGCTTAGGGAGTCGCGGGGATAACTATGGCTACACCTTC.

V gene TRBV7-2 combines with J gene TRBJ1-6, with 8 bases aligning to TRBD1. CDR3 length: 15 amino acids. Per germline, CDR1 SGHTA and CDR2 FQGNSA. The trim removed 2 bases at V and 10 bases at J, leaving 7 bases unmatched. As DNA, the CDR3 is TGTGCCAGCAGCTTACGGGCAGGGGGCGAGTCACCCCTCCACTTT. This encodes CASSLRAGGESPLHF.

CDR3: CASSSRAGYQETQYF. CDR3 nucleotides: TGTGCCAGCAGTTCCCGGGCTGGGTACCAAGAGACCCAGTACTTC. This chain joins TRBV27 and TRBJ2-5; no reliable D call. V shed 4 bases and J shed 0 bases, with 12 bases lying between them. CDR3 length: 15 amino acids. Germline CDR1 reads MNHEY; CDR2 reads SMNVEV (reference sequence).

The V call is TRBV7-8, the J call TRBJ1-6; TRBD1 matches 7 bases. The CDR3 is 14 amino acids. CDR1 and CDR2 (germline): SGHVS, FQNEAQ. V shed 1 base, J shed 7 bases, and the junction held 1 base outside the gene matches. This CDR3 reads CASSLGDRNSPLHF. The CDR3 bases are TGTGCCAGCAGCTTAGGGGACAGAAATTCACCCCTCCACTTT.

Comments on this clone: The junction departs from germline at one end; a sequencing error may be responsible. The chain recombines TRBV10-3 with TRBJ1-4; no firm D call. The CDR3 has 12 amino acids. Per the germline V gene, CDR1 is ENHRY and CDR2 is SYGVKD. CDR3 sequence reads: CGVSSMGEKLFF. The CDR3 DNA sequence: TGCGGGGTCTCGTCGATGGGTGAAAAACTGTTTTTT.

CDR3 protein: CASSLGLALLDEQFF. The CDR3 DNA reads TGTGCCAGCAGTCTGGGACTAGCCCTTTTGGATGAGCAGTTCTTC. This chain connects TRBV11-1 to TRBJ2-1; TRBD2 aligns across 9 bases. The germline gives CDR1 SGHAT, CDR2 FQDESV (reference sequence). The ends lost 6 bases at V and 8 bases at J; junction bases unmatched: 11. The CDR3 extends over 15 amino acids.

This chain connects TRBV6-5 to TRBJ1-3; perhaps TRBD1 as D (5 bases). Germline V gene lookup returns CDR1 MNHEY and CDR2 SVGAGI. This CDR3 has 14 amino acids. The ends were cut back, 0 bases at V and 2 bases at J, with 5 bases in the middle. The CDR3 spells CASSYSGAGNTIYF. In nucleotides, the CDR3 is TGTGCCAGCAGTTACTCAGGGGCTGGAAACACCATATATTTT.

V and J are TRBV27 and TRBJ1-6; D gene unclear. Trimming shortened V by 2 bases and J by 5 bases, and 10 bases separated the two germline ends. Per germline, CDR1 MNHEY and CDR2 SMNVEV (reference sequence). CDR3 length: 15 amino acids. The CDR3 nucleotides are TGTGCCAGCAGTTTAAATTGGCAGGATAATTCACCCCTCCACTTT. Protein product: CASSLNWQDNSPLHF.

This chain joins TRBV6-6 and TRBJ2-7, with 9 bases matching TRBD1. The CDR3 loop spans 14 amino acids. CDR1 MNHNY and CDR2 SVGAGI come from the germline V gene (reference sequence). The V and J ends lost 6 bases and 2 bases, in that order; junction bases with no gene match: 5. In DNA, the CDR3 is TGTGCCAGCAGCCGGACAGGGGTTCCCTACGAGCAGTACTTC. Translating gives CASSRTGVPYEQYF.

The V and J genes are TRBV27 and TRBJ2-7; TRBD2 matches at 10 bases. Looked up from germline, CDR1 is MNHEY and CDR2 is SMNVEV (reference sequence). The V segment lost 0 bases and the J segment 2 bases; nucleotides outside the gene matches: 1. The CDR3 is made up of 15 amino acids. The CDR3 region is CASSLSAGGAYEQYF. The DNA of the CDR3 is TGTGCCAGCAGTTTATCAGCGGGGGGGGCCTACGAGCAGTACTTC.

The chain recombines TRBV5-1 with TRBJ1-1; no firm D call. The V end lost 1 base, the J end lost 1 base, and 8 bases lay between the germline ends. The CDR3 length is 14 residues. CDR1 is SGHRS and CDR2 is YFSETQ in the germline V gene. The CDR3 DNA follows: TGCGCCAGCAGCTTGATTGACCCGAACACTGAAGCTTTCTTT. As protein: CASSLIDPNTEAFF.

V is TRBV5-6 and J is TRBJ2-2, with a tentative D call TRBD2 (7 bases). The CDR3 consists of 18 residues. Looked up from germline, CDR1 is SGHDT and CDR2 is YYEEEE. V was shortened by 3 bases and J by 5 bases, with 23 bases between the two germline ends. CDR3 sequence (DNA): TGTGCCAGCAGCTCCTCCCACCGCCGGGGGGCGCGTACCGGGGAGCTGTTTTTT. It translates to CASSSSHRRGARTGELFF.

The chain employs TRBV5-4 and TRBJ2-3; TRBD2 matches at 8 bases. This CDR3 has 13 amino acids. From germline, CDR1 is SGHNT and CDR2 YYREEE (reference sequence). With 10 bases clipped from V and 6 bases from J, the junction kept 10 bases outside the gene matches. The CDR3 nucleotides are TGTGCCCTCGGGGCGCCTAGCGGGGATACGCAGTATTTT. This translates into CALGAPSGDTQYF. Based on the CDR3 plus reference TRBV5-4 and TRBJ2-3, the full variable domain is ETGVTQSPTHLIKTRGQQVTLRCSSQSGHNTVSWYQQALGQGPQFIFQYYREEENGRGNFPPRFSGLQFPNYSSELNVNALELDDSALYLCALGAPSGDTQYFGPGTRLTVL.

The chain carries TRBV7-3 and TRBJ1-5; D not certain. Trimming removed 3 bases from V and 8 bases from J, with 11 bases in between. The V gene's germline CDR1 is SGHTA and CDR2 FQGTGA. The CDR3 spans 13 residues. CDR3 DNA sequence: TGTGCCAGCAGCTTGGGAGTGGCGGAGCCCCAGCATTTT. Protein product: CASSLGVAEPQHF.

The V call is TRBV10-3, the J call TRBJ2-1; 7 positions agree with TRBD2. CDR3 length equals 15 residues. The trim removed 3 bases at V and 4 bases at J, leaving 6 bases unmatched. The germline gives CDR1 ENHRY, CDR2 SYGVKD. CDR3 coding DNA: TGTGCCATCAGTGAATCGGTGCGGGAGTACAATGAGCAGTTCTTC. Protein product: CAISESVREYNEQFF.

This chain links TRBV3-1 (or the pseudogene TRBV3-2) with TRBJ2-4; D gene ambiguous. There are 13 residues in the CDR3. The germline V gene encodes CDR1 LGHDT and CDR2 YNNKEL (reference sequence). Trimming pared 0 bases from V and 6 bases from J, leaving 6 bases between. The CDR3 region has the DNA TGTGCCAGCAGCCAAGATCCAGGAAACATTCAGTACTTC. It yields the protein CASSQDPGNIQYF.

This clone was recorded once. The V call is TRBV19, the J call TRBJ1-4; no reliable D call. V dropped 6 bases and J dropped 7 bases, with 15 bases sitting between them. The CDR3 runs 14 residues. Germline loops: CDR1 LNHDA, CDR2 SQIVND (reference sequence). CDR3 DNA sequence: TGTGCCAGTAGCCCGGGTGGATTTGGTGAAAAACTGTTTTTT. Translating gives CASSPGGFGEKLFF.

This clone was counted a single time. The rearrangement joins TRBV10-3 to TRBJ1-4, with TRBD1 matching over 8 bases. Germline-derived CDR1 and CDR2 are ENHRY and SYGVKD. V was pared by 3 bases and J by 6 bases, with 3 bases of the junction left unmatched. The CDR3 runs to 14 residues. The CDR3 region is CAISDSGGYEKLFF. The CDR3 nucleotides are TGTGCCATCAGTGATTCAGGGGGCTATGAAAAACTGTTTTTT.

The chain joins TRBV9 to TRBJ2-3, with TRBD2 identical over 7 bases. The CDR3 is 15 residues long. Germline CDR1 is SGDLS and CDR2 is YYNGEE. J gave up 0 bases and V 5 bases, and 6 bases lay outside the gene matches. The CDR3 region is CASRPSGSSTDTQYF. The CDR3 DNA reads TGTGCCAGCAGACCTAGCGGTAGCAGCACAGATACGCAGTATTTT.

CDR3 region: CAWRGGQLNTEAFF. The CDR3 DNA follows: TGTGCCTGGAGAGGTGGACAGTTGAACACTGAAGCTTTCTTT. The chain is built from TRBV30 and TRBJ1-1, with D perhaps TRBD1 (6 bases). This CDR3 has 14 amino acids. Trimming stripped 3 bases from V and 0 bases from J, with 11 bases between. The germline V gene encodes CDR1 GTSNPN and CDR2 SVGIG (reference sequence).